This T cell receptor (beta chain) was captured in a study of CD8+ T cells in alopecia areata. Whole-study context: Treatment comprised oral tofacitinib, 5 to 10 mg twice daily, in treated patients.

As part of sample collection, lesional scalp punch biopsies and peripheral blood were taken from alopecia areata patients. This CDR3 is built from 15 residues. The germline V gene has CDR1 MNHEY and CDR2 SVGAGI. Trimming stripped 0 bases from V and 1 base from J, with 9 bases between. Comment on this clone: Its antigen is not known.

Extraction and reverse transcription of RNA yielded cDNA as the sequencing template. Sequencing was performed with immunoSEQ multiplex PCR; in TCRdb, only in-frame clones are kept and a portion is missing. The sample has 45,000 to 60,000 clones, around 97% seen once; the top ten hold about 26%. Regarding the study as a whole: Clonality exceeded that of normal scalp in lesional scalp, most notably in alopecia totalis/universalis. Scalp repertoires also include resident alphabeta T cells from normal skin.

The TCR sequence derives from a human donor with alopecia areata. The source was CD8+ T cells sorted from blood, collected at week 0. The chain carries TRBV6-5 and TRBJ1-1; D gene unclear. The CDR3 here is CASSYSRAGNTEAFF. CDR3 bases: TGTGCCAGCAGTTACTCGCGGGCAGGGAACACTGAAGCTTTCTTT.